One and the same sample provided the 20 T cell receptor beta chains below, sequenced in a study of T-cell reconstitution after alpha-beta-depleted transplantation in children. Preparation of the TCRbeta library involved a method that used unique molecular identifiers. TCRdb analysed the PCR reads with MiXCR anew, one entry per CDR3 protein. The sample yields about 980,000 distinct CDR3 sequences, less than 30% seen once. This sample comprised PBMCs, mostly from graft donor cells, obtained 360 days after TCRalphabeta/CD19-depleted stem cell transplant. The receptors come from a boy less than two years old who had a stem cell transplant for SCID, so the T cells may come from the graft donor.

The chain links TRBV20-1 to TRBJ2-3, with a weak D call TRBD2 (5 bases). V dropped 3 bases and J dropped 4 bases, with 20 bases sitting between them. The CDR3 spans 16 residues. Germline loops: CDR1 DFQATT, CDR2 SNEGSKA (reference sequence). CDR3 in DNA: TGCAGTGCTAGTCCCCTCTACGGGGTGAGGGCAGATACGCAGTATTTT. It specifies CSASPLYGVRADTQYF.

This rearrangement joins TRBV4-3 to TRBJ2-7; perhaps TRBD2 as D (6 bases). The germline V and J ends were trimmed by 4 bases and 3 bases, with 16 bases remaining between them. CDR1 is LGHNA and CDR2 is YSLEER in the germline V gene. The length of the CDR3 is 15 residues. CDR3 nucleotides: TGCGCCAGCAGCCCTTTAAGCGGGTCGCTCTACGAGCAGTACTTC. Its translation: CASSPLSGSLYEQYF.

In this sample, this clonotype turned up a few times. V and J are TRBV6-5 and TRBJ2-2; 8 bases line up with TRBD1. V lost 2 bases and J lost 6; bases outside the gene matches: 11. The CDR3 has 17 amino acids. CDR1 and CDR2 (germline): MNHEY, SVGAGI. This chain's CDR3 is CASSYPSRQGRSGELFF. As DNA, the CDR3 is TGTGCCAGCAGTTACCCCTCTCGACAGGGGAGATCCGGGGAGCTGTTTTTT.

This sequence joins TRBV12-3 or TRBV12-4 and TRBJ2-3; no clear D gene. V lost 1 base and J 2 bases, leaving 10 bases between the germline ends. CDR3 length: 15 amino acids. This chain's CDR3 is CASSLGRPNTDTQYF. The CDR3, as DNA: TGTGCCAGCAGTTTAGGACGCCCAAACACAGATACGCAGTATTTT.

This chain connects TRBV5-1 to TRBJ1-1; TRBD1 is a possible D gene (5 bases). Germline V lookup: CDR1 SGHRS, CDR2 YFSETQ. Trimming took off 5 bases at V and 1 base at J, with 12 bases between the two ends. The CDR3 is 14 residues long. The CDR3 loop reads CASRWTGGNTEAFF. As DNA, the CDR3 is TGCGCCAGCAGATGGACCGGGGGGAACACTGAAGCTTTCTTT.

The chain couples TRBV5-5 to TRBJ2-4, with no clear D. The CDR3 length is 15 residues. From germline, CDR1 is SGHKS and CDR2 YYEKEE (reference sequence). V was pared by 2 bases and J by 4 bases, with 13 bases between. The CDR3 sequence: CASSFAPQEKNIQYF. CDR3 coding DNA: TGTGCCAGCAGCTTTGCGCCACAAGAGAAAAACATTCAGTACTTC.

The chain uses TRBV28 and TRBJ1-6; tentatively, D is TRBD1 (5 bases). The CDR3 totals 15 residues. Trimming stripped 3 bases from V and 7 bases from J, with 13 bases between. Germline V gene lookup returns CDR1 MDHEN and CDR2 SYDVKM. CDR3 DNA sequence: TGTGCCAGCAGTTTTCATGACAGAACCAATTCACCCCTCCACTTT. Protein product: CASSFHDRTNSPLHF.

The chain has TRBV12-3 or TRBV12-4 and TRBJ2-2; 13 nucleotides align to TRBD2. The CDR3 contains 16 residues. V lost 5 bases and J lost 3; bases outside the gene matches: 3. CDR3 residues: CASSGLAGAYTGELFF. The DNA of the CDR3 is TGTGCCAGCAGTGGACTAGCGGGGGCCTACACCGGGGAGCTGTTTTTT.

The chain employs TRBV10-3 and TRBJ2-7; D gene ambiguous. Germline V gene lookup returns CDR1 ENHRY and CDR2 SYGVKD. This CDR3 spans 14 amino acids. Trimming took 6 bases from V and 0 from J, leaving 12 bases between them. The CDR3, as DNA: TGTGCCATCAGCTCAAGCCAGTTCTCCTACGAGCAGTACTTC. It codes for CAISSSQFSYEQYF.

The sample holds a few counts of this clonotype. The J gene is TRBJ1-1, the V gene TRBV7-9; a weak D match, TRBD1 (5 bases). CDR1 SEHNR and CDR2 FQNEAQ come from the germline V gene (reference sequence). The CDR3 runs to 12 residues. Trimming removed 8 bases from V and 6 bases from J, with 13 bases in between. CDR3 DNA sequence: TGTGCCAGCCTGACAGTGCGGTCTGAAGCTTTCTTT. Its translation: CASLTVRSEAFF.

This clonotype was seen a handful of times. The chain has TRBV20-1 and TRBJ2-7; unclear D gene. The V gene's germline CDR1 is DFQATT and CDR2 SNEGSKA (reference sequence). The CDR3 spans 14 residues. V lost 4 bases to trimming and J lost 0 bases, with 13 bases between them. The CDR3 coding sequence is TGCAGTGCTAAGAAAACACAGAGCTCCTACGAGCAGTACTTC. This codes for CSAKKTQSSYEQYF.

The rearrangement joins TRBV19 to TRBJ1-6; 7 bases fit TRBD1. Trimming took 5 bases from V and 7 from J; bases not matched to a gene: 8. Germline V gene lookup returns CDR1 LNHDA and CDR2 SQIVND (reference sequence). The CDR3 spans 15 residues. For the CDR3, the DNA is TGTGCCAGTAGTTTGGCAGGGGGAGTGAATTCACCCCTCCACTTT. Protein product: CASSLAGGVNSPLHF.

This chain connects TRBV15 to TRBJ1-1, with a possible D match to TRBD1 (6 bases). The ends were cut back, 0 bases at V and 11 bases at J, with 13 bases in the middle. Germline assignment: CDR1 LNHNV and CDR2 YYDKDF (reference sequence). The CDR3 extends over 13 amino acids. The CDR3, as DNA: TGTGCCACCAGCAGAGATGGGGGGGGGCCGGCTTTCTTT. It is translated as CATSRDGGGPAFF.

V gene TRBV29-1 combines with J gene TRBJ2-7; D may be TRBD1 (6 bases). The CDR3 is 13 amino acids. The germline CDR1 and CDR2 sequences are SQVTM and ANQGSEA. V dropped 4 bases and J dropped 2 bases, with 12 bases sitting between them. The CDR3 spells CSVVGAGAYEQYF. Here the CDR3 DNA reads TGCAGCGTTGTAGGGGCAGGGGCCTACGAGCAGTACTTC.

The V call is TRBV12-3 or TRBV12-4, the J call TRBJ1-6; TRBD1 aligns across 9 bases. The trim removed 6 bases at V and 16 bases at J, leaving 10 bases unmatched. The CDR3 totals 13 residues. This chain's CDR3 is CASRLSRDRVLHF. The DNA for the CDR3 is TGTGCCAGCAGGCTCTCCCGGGACAGGGTACTCCACTTT.

The rearrangement joins TRBV20-1 to TRBJ1-4; D gene ambiguous. V dropped 6 bases and J dropped 5 bases, with 13 bases sitting between them. CDR1 is DFQATT and CDR2 is SNEGSKA in the germline V gene (reference sequence). The CDR3 extends over 13 amino acids. The DNA for the CDR3 is TGCAGTGCCCTCCGGGGAGGAAATGAAAAACTGTTTTTT. This sequence encodes CSALRGGNEKLFF.

A few counts support this clonotype. The genes are TRBV7-2 and TRBJ2-3; TRBD1 aligns across 7 bases. Germline V gene data show CDR1 as SGHTA and CDR2 as FQGNSA. This CDR3 comprises 17 residues. The V and J ends lost 1 base and 1 base, in that order; junction bases with no gene match: 8. The CDR3, as DNA: TGTGCCAGCAGCTTAGGGGAGACAGGGTGGGGCACAGATACGCAGTATTTT. Protein product: CASSLGETGWGTDTQYF.

DNA of the CDR3: TGCAGCGTACTACTAGTCAATGAGCAGTTCTTC. Translating it yields CSVLLVNEQFF. The gene calls are TRBV29-1 and TRBJ2-1; D may be TRBD2 (5 bases). The V end lost 6 bases, the J end lost 6 bases, and 9 bases lay between the germline ends. The CDR3 spans 11 residues. The germline gives CDR1 SQVTM, CDR2 ANQGSEA.

The sample holds a few counts of this clonotype. V usage is TRBV20-1 and J usage is TRBJ2-3; TRBD2 matches 7 bases. In germline, CDR1 is DFQATT, CDR2 SNEGSKA (reference sequence). CDR3 size: 13 residues. With V trimmed by 6 bases and J by 3 bases, 6 bases remained unmatched. CDR3 protein: CSARAGMTDTQYF. CDR3 sequence (DNA): TGCAGTGCCCGAGCGGGGATGACAGATACGCAGTATTTT.

The chain combines TRBV5-6 with TRBJ2-7; tentative D call: TRBD1 (6 bases). The CDR3 contains 15 residues. Trimming took 4 bases from V and 5 from J, leaving 19 bases between them. Germline lookup yields CDR1 SGHDT and CDR2 YYEEEE. The CDR3: CASSVVGAGDDEQYF. CDR3 nucleotide sequence: TGTGCCAGCAGCGTCGTAGGGGCAGGGGATGACGAGCAGTACTTC.